The sample holds many counts of the clone carrying this TCR beta chain. TCRdb re-called the 5' RACE reads through MiXCR, storing one row per CDR3 protein. The sample holds tens of thousands of distinct CDR3 sequences, 9.5% to 15% seen once. The source of the sample is a study of early T cells in non-severe SARS-CoV-2 infection. Germline V gene lookup returns CDR1 SNHLY and CDR2 FYNNEI. V shed 0 bases and J 4 bases; nucleotides not matched to a gene: 11. This CDR3 contains 17 residues. The material sequenced was whole blood, taken at baseline. The sequence was obtained from an adult who was a healthcare worker with PCR-confirmed SARS-CoV-2 infection or an uninfected control (not recorded which). The genes are TRBV2 and TRBJ1-2; 7 nucleotides match TRBD1. The CDR3 DNA sequence: TGTGCCAGCAGTGAAGCGTTTGGACAGGTTCCCTTCTATGGCTACACCTTC. The encoded protein is CASSEAFGQVPFYGYTF. The variable domain in full, with the rest retrieved from reference TRBV2 and TRBJ1-2, is EPEVTQTPSHQVTQMGQEVILRCVPISNHLYFYWYRQILGQKVEFLVSFYNNEISEKSEIFDDQFSVERPDGSNFTLKIRSTKLEDSAMYFCASSEAFGQVPFYGYTFGSGTRLTVV.